This TCR beta chain was captured by sequencing in a study of cytomegalovirus exposure and HLA in healthy donors. Germline V gene sequence: CDR1 SGHVS, CDR2 FNYEAQ. The V end was cut by 1 base, the J end by 0 bases, with 16 bases between. CDR3 size: 17 residues. PCR employed 60 Vbeta and 13 Jbeta primers. Clones were sequenced by immunoSEQ multiplex PCR, and TCRdb holds only the in-frame ones, with some missing. The sample includes about 180,000 clones, 84% seen only once; the top ten take 0.38%. This clone came up once. The antigen remains undetermined. General observations from the study: Analyzed later, association rates of TCRs varied across HLA loci, with DRB1 most and HLA-C fewest. Per a prior analysis, the majority of TCR beta V segments were productive roughly 90% or roughly 30% of the time. Immune exposure information available was restricted to CMV serostatus.

The clonotype originates from a boy aged 2-15 years in good health and CMV-seronegative. The chain employs TRBV7-6 and TRBJ2-7, with D possibly being TRBD1 (6 bases). The source material was PBMCs. CDR3 sequence: CASSLGGGQLSSYEQYF. CDR3 coding DNA: TGTGCCAGCAGCTTAGGGGGTGGACAGCTAAGCTCCTACGAGCAGTACTTC.